The rows below give T cell receptor beta chains drawn from one sample of a study of cytomegalovirus exposure and HLA in healthy donors. Measured with immunoSEQ multiplex PCR; TCRdb has only the in-frame clones, and not every one. Counted here are 150,000 to 200,000 clones, 80% occurring once; the ten biggest clones make up 1.5% to 2%. The specimen was PBMCs. These receptors were obtained from a woman in her 30s in good health and CMV-seronegative. CDR3s include the opening cysteine and the closing phenylalanine or tryptophan. D genes are given only for firm matches.

J gene | D gene | V gene | CDR3 protein
TRBJ2-7 | TRBD1 | TRBV5-1 | CASGRDSPYEQYF
TRBJ1-2 | - | TRBV7-9 | CASSSTGGYGYTF
TRBJ2-2 | TRBD2 | TRBV6-1 | CASSAGLGGSGELFF
TRBJ1-1 | - | TRBV27 | CASSFGLPGHRNLNTEAFF
TRBJ1-1 | - | TRBV5-1 | CASSLGGGVVNTEAFF
TRBJ2-7 | TRBD1 | TRBV5-1 | CASSHDRGPAYEQYF
TRBJ1-1 | TRBD1 | TRBV30 | CAWSRTGNTEAFF
TRBJ2-3 | - | TRBV10-3 | CAISDKTRGGTDTQYF
TRBJ2-7 | - | TRBV30 | CACDRGYEQYF
TRBJ1-5 | - | TRBV6-4 | CASAFDKDQPQHF
TRBJ2-2 | - | TRBV5-6 | CASSLAGPTGELFF
TRBJ1-1 | - | TRBV6-1 | CASSEMSPNTEAFF
TRBJ1-1 | - | TRBV4-2 | CASSRREGDIEAFF
TRBJ1-4 | - | TRBV6-6 | CASSSGSNEKLFF
TRBJ1-5 | - | TRBV6-1 | CASSGSAQGPQHF
TRBJ1-6 | - | TRBV30 | CAWGQYNSPLHF
TRBJ2-7 | TRBD1 | TRBV5-1 | CASGRTGGGYEQYF
TRBJ1-3 | TRBD1 | TRBV6-1 | CASSERDSNPPSGNTIYF
TRBJ1-6 | - | TRBV11-3 | CASSLDQGRDNSPLHF
TRBJ2-5 | TRBD2 | TRBV5-1 | CASSLDRAGGPETQYF
TRBJ2-1 | - | TRBV5-1 | CASSRTGTITYNEQFF
TRBJ2-7 | TRBD2 | TRBV7-9 | CASSLGRESEQYF
TRBJ1-5 | - | TRBV5-8 | CASSLGRYMNQPQHF
TRBJ1-2 | - | TRBV2 | CASSEGPYGYTF
TRBJ1-4 | - | TRBV9 | CASGRGRTPTNEKLFF
TRBJ2-4 | - | TRBV5-4 | CASSLGGDTGNIQYF
TRBJ2-7 | TRBD1 | TRBV7-9 | CASSSTRSRDRDYEQYF
TRBJ2-7 | - | TRBV9 | CASSVGVLTRGDNEQYF
TRBJ2-5 | - | TRBV11-1 | CASSLGVRGGETQYF
TRBJ1-2 | TRBD1 | TRBV27 | CASSPPGTGDYGYTF
TRBJ2-1 | - | TRBV5-1 | CASSIGLANEQFF
TRBJ1-2 | - | TRBV4-1 | CASSQEDSDYGYTF
TRBJ2-7 | - | TRBV18 | CASSPLVAGVGHEQYF
TRBJ2-3 | TRBD1 | TRBV5-8 | CASSLGPHRGLSTDTQYF
TRBJ2-2 | TRBD2 | TRBV11-2 | CASSLELGLAGGSGELFF
TRBJ2-7 | - | TRBV6-5 | CASSYSSPGYEQYF
TRBJ2-7 | - | TRBV27 | CASGLWDKPYEQYF
TRBJ1-2 | TRBD1 | TRBV6-5 | CASSPTGENYGYTF
TRBJ1-2 | TRBD1 | TRBV7-9 | CASSLGDSNYGYTF
TRBJ2-5 | TRBD2 | TRBV7-6 | CASSRGLAETQYF
TRBJ2-7 | - | TRBV18 | CASSPTGYEQYF
TRBJ1-6 | TRBD1 | TRBV7-9 | CASSRTGGIDSPLHF
TRBJ1-2 | TRBD1 | TRBV19 | CASSEQGPLYGYTF
TRBJ2-7 | TRBD2 | TRBV2 | CASMGGDYEQYF
TRBJ2-3 | - | TRBV18 | CASSPPIPSTDTQYF
TRBJ2-3 | TRBD2 | TRBV5-1 | CASSLVTGGSTDTQYF
TRBJ2-7 | TRBD1 | TRBV9 | CASSAGQGAIFEQYF
TRBJ2-3 | - | TRBV2 | CASSQGISTDTQYF
TRBJ2-3 | - | TRBV9 | CASSATYRVTQYF
TRBJ1-2 | - | TRBV19 | CASSIIGQGSDYGYTF
TRBJ1-6 | - | TRBV7-6 | CASSLGRDSPLHF
TRBJ2-7 | TRBD2 | TRBV5-6 | CASSLGGGVSSYEQYF
TRBJ1-5 | - | TRBV10-3 | CATGSPSGVQPQHF
TRBJ2-5 | TRBD2 | TRBV28 | CASSPAGGQETQYF
TRBJ2-5 | - | TRBV5-1 | CASSLGRTGQETQYF